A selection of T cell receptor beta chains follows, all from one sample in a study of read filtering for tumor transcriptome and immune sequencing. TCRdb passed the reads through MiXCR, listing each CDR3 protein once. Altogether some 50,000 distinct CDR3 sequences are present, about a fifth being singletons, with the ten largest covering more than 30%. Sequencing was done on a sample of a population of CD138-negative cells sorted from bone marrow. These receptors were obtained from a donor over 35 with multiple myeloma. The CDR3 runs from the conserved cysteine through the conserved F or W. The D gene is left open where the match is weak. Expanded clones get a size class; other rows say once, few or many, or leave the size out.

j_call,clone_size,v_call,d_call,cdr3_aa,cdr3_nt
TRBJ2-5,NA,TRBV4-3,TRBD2,CASSQDFGNGLAGTPLETQYF,TGCGCCAGCAGCCAAGATTTTGGGAATGGACTAGCGGGGACGCCATTAGAGACCCAGTACTTC
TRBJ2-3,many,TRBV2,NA,CASRQEADTQYF,TGTGCCAGCAGACAGGAGGCAGATACGCAGTATTTT
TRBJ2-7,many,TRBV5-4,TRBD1,CASSSQGAEEQYF,TGTGCCAGCAGCTCACAGGGGGCGGAGGAGCAGTACTTC
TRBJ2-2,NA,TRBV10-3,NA,CAISGGIANTGELFF,TGTGCCATCAGTGGCGGCATCGCGAACACCGGGGAGCTGTTTTTT
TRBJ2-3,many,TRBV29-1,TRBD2,CSVEGLAGGPPGTDTQYF,TGCAGCGTTGAAGGACTAGCGGGAGGGCCCCCTGGCACAGATACGCAGTATTTT
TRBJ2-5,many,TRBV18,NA,CASSPKFETQETQYF,TGTGCCAGCTCACCAAAGTTCGAGACCCAAGAGACCCAGTACTTC
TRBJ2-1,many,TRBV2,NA,CASSELYSYNEQFF,TGTGCCAGCAGTGAATTATACTCCTACAATGAGCAGTTCTTC
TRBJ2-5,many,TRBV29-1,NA,CSVGGVRETQYF,TGCAGCGTTGGTGGGGTCCGGGAGACCCAGTACTTC
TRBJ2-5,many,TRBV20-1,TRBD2,CSALFLAGAIQETQYF,TGCAGTGCCCTTTTCCTAGCGGGAGCTATCCAAGAGACCCAGTACTTC
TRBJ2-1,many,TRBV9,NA,CASSVDGGFYNEQFF,TGTGCCAGCAGCGTAGATGGAGGTTTCTACAATGAGCAGTTCTTC
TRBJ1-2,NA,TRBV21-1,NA,CASKGEVCDYGYTF,TGTGCCAGCAAGGGGGAGGTTTGTGACTATGGCTACACCTTC
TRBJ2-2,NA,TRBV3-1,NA,CASSQMLNTGKLFF,TGTGCCAGCAGCCAAATGCTGAACACCGGGAAGCTGTTTTTT
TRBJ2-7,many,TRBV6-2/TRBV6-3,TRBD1,CASRSGQGTYEQYF,TGTGCCAGCAGATCGGGACAGGGAACCTACGAGCAGTACTTC
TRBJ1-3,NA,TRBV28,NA,CASSTGYIFSGNTIYF,TGTGCCAGCAGTACTGGATATATTTTCTCTGGAAACACCATATATTTT
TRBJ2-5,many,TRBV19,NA,CASSIGRKETQYF,TGTGCCAGTAGTATAGGAAGGAAAGAGACCCAGTACTTC
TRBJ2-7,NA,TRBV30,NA,CAWSVPPGIQDEQYF,TGTGCCTGGAGTGTACCTCCAGGGATTCAGGACGAGCAGTACTTC
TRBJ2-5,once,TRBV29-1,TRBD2,CSLTGLRGVNQETQYF,TGCAGCCTAACAGGGTTGCGGGGGGTGAACCAAGAGACCCAGTACTTC
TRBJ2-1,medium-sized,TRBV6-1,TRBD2,CASRSAGGPNEQFF,TGTGCCAGCAGAAGTGCGGGAGGGCCCAATGAGCAGTTCTTC
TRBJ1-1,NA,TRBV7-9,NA,CASSTILSGKSNTEAFF,TGTGCCAGCAGCACAATCCTCTCAGGGAAGTCGAACACTGAAGCTTTCTTT
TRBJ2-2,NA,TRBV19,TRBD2,CASAPGTSAAGELLF,TGTGCCAGTGCCCCCGGGACTAGCGCAGCCGGGGAGCTGCTTTTT
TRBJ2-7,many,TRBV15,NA,CATSRDQAYEQYF,TGTGCCACCAGCAGGGACCAAGCCTACGAGCAGTACTTC
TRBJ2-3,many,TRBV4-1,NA,CASSQVAATDTQYF,TGCGCCAGCAGCCAAGTTGCGGCCACAGATACGCAGTATTTT
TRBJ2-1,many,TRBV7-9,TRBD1,CASIAQDRGSYNEQFF,TGTGCCAGCATCGCCCAGGACAGGGGTTCCTACAATGAGCAGTTCTTC
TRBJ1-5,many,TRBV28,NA,CASSSSYQPQHF,TGTGCCAGCAGTTCGAGTTATCAGCCCCAGCATTTT
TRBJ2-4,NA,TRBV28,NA,CASSDGFQNIQYF,TGTGCCAGCAGCGATGGGTTCCAAAACATTCAGTACTTC
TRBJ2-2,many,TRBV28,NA,CASTPGTPNTGELFF,TGTGCCAGCACCCCTGGGACCCCGAACACCGGGGAGCTGTTTTTT
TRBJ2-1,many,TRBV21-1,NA,CASSTGLVKNEQFF,TGTGCCAGCAGTACGGGACTAGTAAAGAATGAGCAGTTCTTC
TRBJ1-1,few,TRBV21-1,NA,CASRMGGTEAFF,TGTGCCAGCAGAATGGGGGGGACTGAAGCTTTCTTT
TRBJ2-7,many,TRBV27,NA,CASRRKLSYEQYF,TGTGCCAGCAGGCGGAAACTCAGCTACGAGCAGTACTTC